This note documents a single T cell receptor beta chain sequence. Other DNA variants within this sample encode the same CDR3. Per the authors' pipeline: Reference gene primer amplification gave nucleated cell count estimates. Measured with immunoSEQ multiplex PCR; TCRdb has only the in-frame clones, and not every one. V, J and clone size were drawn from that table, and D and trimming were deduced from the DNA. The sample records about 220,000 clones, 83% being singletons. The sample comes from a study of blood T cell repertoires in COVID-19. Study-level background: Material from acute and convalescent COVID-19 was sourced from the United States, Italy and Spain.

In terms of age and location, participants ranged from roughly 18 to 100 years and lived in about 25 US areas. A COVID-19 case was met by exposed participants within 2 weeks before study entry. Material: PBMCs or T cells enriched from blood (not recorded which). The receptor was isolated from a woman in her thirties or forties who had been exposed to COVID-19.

Here the CDR3 reads CASSQGQGGEKLFF. CDR3 bases: TGTGCCAGCAGCCAAGGACAGGGTGGAGAAAAACTGTTTTTT. The chain couples TRBV28 to TRBJ1-4; TRBD1 agrees at 8 bases. CDR3 length equals 14 residues. Trimming cost V 6 bases and J 8 bases; bases outside gene matches: 8. Germline values: CDR1 MDHEN, CDR2 SYDVKM. Variable domain in full (rest from reference TRBV28 and TRBJ1-4): DVKVTQSSRYLVKRTGEKVFLECVQDMDHENMFWYRQDPGLGLRLIYFSYDVKMKEKGDIPEGYSVSREKKERFSLILESASTNQTSMYLCASSQGQGGEKLFFGSGTQLSVL.